Below, 19 T cell receptor beta chains from the same sample are listed, as sequenced in a study of blood T cell repertoires in COVID-19. Sequenced by immunoSEQ multiplex PCR; TCRdb stores in-frame clones only, minus some. There are about 240,000 clones in the sample; approximately 90% occur only once, and approximately 9% lies in the top ten. What was sequenced was PBMCs or T cells enriched from blood (not recorded which). These receptors were obtained from a man aged 40-49 years who had recovered from COVID-19.

On this clone: The sample has other DNA sequences that encode this CDR3 too. The rearrangement joins TRBV12-3 or TRBV12-4 to TRBJ1-2, with a possible D match to TRBD1 (5 bases). Trimming removed 3 bases from V and 1 base from J, with 6 bases in between. This CDR3 is 13 amino acids long. The CDR3 nucleotides are TGTGCCAGCAGTTTGACAGTTAACTATGGCTACACCTTC. It encodes CASSLTVNYGYTF.

J is TRBJ1-4 and V is TRBV25-1, with D unresolved. The length of the CDR3 is 16 residues. CDR1 is MGHDK, CDR2 SYGVNS, per germline. V lost 4 bases and J 0 bases, leaving 12 bases between the germline ends. The CDR3 region is CASSGQTSATNEKLFF. The DNA of the CDR3 is TGTGCCAGCAGTGGACAAACATCCGCAACTAATGAAAAACTGTTTTTT.

The chain carries TRBV7-8 and TRBJ1-1; D ambiguous. V was trimmed by 4 bases and J by 7 bases, leaving 16 bases between them. This CDR3 contains 14 residues. Germline loops: CDR1 SGHVS, CDR2 FQNEAQ. The DNA for the CDR3 is TGTGCCAGCAGCTCCCTTCACTCGGGAATTGAAGCTTTCTTT. Its translation is CASSSLHSGIEAFF.

The chain has TRBV2 and TRBJ1-1; D is unresolved. The CDR3 is 12 amino acids. The V end lost 5 bases, the J end lost 10 bases, and 14 bases lay between the germline ends. The germline CDR1 and CDR2 sequences are SNHLY and FYNNEI. CDR3 sequence: CASSLGPIRAFF. CDR3 nucleotides: TGTGCCAGCAGTCTGGGCCCGATTAGAGCTTTCTTT.

This sequence joins TRBV28 and TRBJ1-2; 11 bases are shared with TRBD1. There are 15 residues in the CDR3. Germline CDR1 MDHEN, CDR2 SYDVKM. V gave up 3 bases and J gave up 5 bases; unmatched junction bases: 5. CDR3 sequence reads: CASSFSDRGRYGYTF. The CDR3 DNA reads TGTGCCAGCAGTTTTTCGGACAGGGGGCGGTATGGCTACACCTTC.

The rearrangement links TRBV29-1 to TRBJ2-3, with 10 bases lining up with TRBD1. Trimming at V came to 2 bases and at J to 3 bases, leaving 11 bases not matched to a gene. Germline CDR1 is SQVTM and CDR2 is ANQGSEA. This CDR3 has 17 residues. The CDR3 loop is CSVETWTGGEATDTQYF. The DNA for the CDR3 is TGCAGCGTTGAAACCTGGACAGGGGGGGAAGCTACAGATACGCAGTATTTT.

This chain joins TRBV6-5 and TRBJ1-5, with 7 bases matching TRBD1. Trimming cost V 10 bases and J 0 bases; bases outside gene matches: 9. Germline CDR1 reads MNHEY; CDR2 reads SVGAGI. The CDR3 extends over 15 amino acids. The CDR3 spells CATSGQPYSNQPQHF. For the CDR3, the DNA is TGTGCCACCTCGGGACAGCCTTATAGCAATCAGCCCCAGCATTTT.

The CDR3 region is CASIAGNNQETQYF. CDR3 nucleotides: TGTGCCAGCATAGCGGGGAATAACCAAGAGACCCAGTACTTC. The V and J genes are TRBV11-2 and TRBJ2-5; 8 bases line up with TRBD2. The CDR3 runs 14 residues. Germline V CDR1 and CDR2: SGHAT, FQNNGV. J gave up 0 bases and V 7 bases, and 4 bases lay outside the gene matches.

This clone showed up just a few times. The chain couples TRBV7-3 to TRBJ2-3; 12 nucleotides line up with TRBD2. The ends lost 5 bases at V and 4 bases at J; junction bases unmatched: 7. This CDR3 is 16 amino acids long. Per the germline V gene, CDR1 is SGHTA and CDR2 is FQGTGA. The CDR3: CASSNILAGGPDTQYF. The DNA of the CDR3 is TGTGCCAGCAGCAATATACTAGCGGGGGGTCCAGATACGCAGTATTTT. Full variable domain (remainder filled in from reference TRBV7-3 and TRBJ2-3): GAGVSQTPSNKVTEKGKYVELRCDPISGHTALYWYRQSLGQGPEFLIYFQGTGAADDSGLPNDRFFAVRPEGSVSTLKIQRTERGDSAVYLCASSNILAGGPDTQYFGPGTRLTVL.

This chain connects TRBV6-1 to TRBJ2-5, with TRBD1 as a possible D gene (6 bases). CDR1 is MNHNS, CDR2 SASEGT, per germline. The ends were cut back, 0 bases at V and 1 base at J, with 9 bases in the middle. CDR3 length: 15 amino acids. CDR3: CASSEAWTVQETQYF. The CDR3 DNA reads as TGTGCCAGCAGTGAAGCTTGGACAGTCCAAGAGACCCAGTACTTC.

The V and J genes are TRBV5-1 and TRBJ1-1; 9 nucleotides line up with TRBD1. CDR3 length equals 16 residues. Germline assignment: CDR1 SGHRS and CDR2 YFSETQ. V lost 4 bases to trimming and J lost 1 base; unmatched junction nucleotides: 8. CDR3 sequence: CASSKRTGATNTEAFF. Written as DNA, the CDR3 is TGCGCCAGCAGCAAACGGACAGGGGCCACGAACACTGAAGCTTTCTTT.

The chain carries TRBV7-3 and TRBJ2-1, with 12 bases lining up with TRBD2. The CDR3 consists of 16 residues. V lost 5 bases, J lost 8 bases, and 10 bases stayed unmatched. Germline lookup yields CDR1 SGHTA and CDR2 FQGTGA. The CDR3 loop reads CASSLPTSGSSDEQFF. The CDR3, as DNA: TGTGCCAGCAGCCTCCCGACTAGCGGGAGTTCGGATGAGCAGTTCTTC.

The chain uses TRBV6-5 and TRBJ1-5; no definite D call. CDR1 is MNHEY and CDR2 is SVGAGI in the germline V gene. The CDR3 loop spans 12 amino acids. Between the trimmed V and J ends, which lost 7 bases and 6 bases, there was a span of 10 bases. The CDR3, as DNA: TGTGCCAGCACCCGCCCGGGTCAGCCCCAGCATTTT. Its protein product is CASTRPGQPQHF.

This clone was detected only once. This chain uses TRBV4-3 with TRBJ1-4; a possible D gene is TRBD1 (5 bases). V was clipped by 1 base and J by 2 bases, with 14 bases between them. CDR3 length: 17 residues. Per germline, CDR1 LGHNA and CDR2 YSLEER. The CDR3 loop reads CASSQGTGGGTNEKLFF. The DNA of the CDR3 is TGCGCCAGCAGCCAAGGAACCGGGGGGGGTACTAATGAAAAACTGTTTTTT.

The V gene is TRBV2, the J gene TRBJ2-1, with TRBD2 matching 11 bases. V shed 7 bases and J 5 bases; nucleotides not matched to a gene: 4. The CDR3 has 14 amino acids. Germline CDR1 and CDR2: SNHLY and FYNNEI. CDR3: CASNRLAGNNEQFF. As DNA, the CDR3 is TGTGCCAGCAACCGACTAGCGGGGAACAATGAGCAGTTCTTC.

The chain uses TRBV27 and TRBJ2-3; 8 nucleotides align to TRBD2. CDR1 is MNHEY, CDR2 SMNVEV, per germline (reference sequence). There are 14 residues in the CDR3. Trimming at V came to 10 bases and at J to 2 bases, leaving 8 bases not matched to a gene. The CDR3 DNA reads TGTGCCACTCAATTAGCGGGAAACACAGATACGCAGTATTTT. This gives the protein CATQLAGNTDTQYF.

The rearrangement links TRBV5-8 to TRBJ1-2, with TRBD1 matching 8 bases. The CDR3 extends over 15 amino acids. Looked up from germline, CDR1 is SGHTS and CDR2 is YDEGEE. Germline trimming cut 0 bases from V and 5 bases from J; bases unmatched to any gene: 6. The CDR3 sequence is CASSLVLGQGYGYTF. CDR3 nucleotide sequence: TGTGCCAGCAGCTTGGTCCTCGGACAGGGTTATGGCTACACCTTC.

The chain links TRBV28 to TRBJ1-2; 7 positions match TRBD1. V lost 1 base and J lost 8; bases outside the gene matches: 10. The CDR3 is 15 amino acids. Germline CDR1 is MDHEN and CDR2 is SYDVKM. In DNA, the CDR3 is TGTGCCAGCAGTTTATATAGGGGGCGCGTTGGAGGCTACACCTTC. Protein product: CASSLYRGRVGGYTF.

This rearrangement joins TRBV5-6 to TRBJ1-2, with unresolved D. Trimming left V 1 base short and J 6 bases short, with 16 bases between. CDR3 length equals 15 residues. Per the germline V gene, CDR1 is SGHDT and CDR2 is YYEEEE. This CDR3 is CASSLQGSGVHGYTF. CDR3 nucleotide sequence: TGTGCCAGCAGCTTGCAAGGTAGCGGGGTTCATGGCTACACCTTC.